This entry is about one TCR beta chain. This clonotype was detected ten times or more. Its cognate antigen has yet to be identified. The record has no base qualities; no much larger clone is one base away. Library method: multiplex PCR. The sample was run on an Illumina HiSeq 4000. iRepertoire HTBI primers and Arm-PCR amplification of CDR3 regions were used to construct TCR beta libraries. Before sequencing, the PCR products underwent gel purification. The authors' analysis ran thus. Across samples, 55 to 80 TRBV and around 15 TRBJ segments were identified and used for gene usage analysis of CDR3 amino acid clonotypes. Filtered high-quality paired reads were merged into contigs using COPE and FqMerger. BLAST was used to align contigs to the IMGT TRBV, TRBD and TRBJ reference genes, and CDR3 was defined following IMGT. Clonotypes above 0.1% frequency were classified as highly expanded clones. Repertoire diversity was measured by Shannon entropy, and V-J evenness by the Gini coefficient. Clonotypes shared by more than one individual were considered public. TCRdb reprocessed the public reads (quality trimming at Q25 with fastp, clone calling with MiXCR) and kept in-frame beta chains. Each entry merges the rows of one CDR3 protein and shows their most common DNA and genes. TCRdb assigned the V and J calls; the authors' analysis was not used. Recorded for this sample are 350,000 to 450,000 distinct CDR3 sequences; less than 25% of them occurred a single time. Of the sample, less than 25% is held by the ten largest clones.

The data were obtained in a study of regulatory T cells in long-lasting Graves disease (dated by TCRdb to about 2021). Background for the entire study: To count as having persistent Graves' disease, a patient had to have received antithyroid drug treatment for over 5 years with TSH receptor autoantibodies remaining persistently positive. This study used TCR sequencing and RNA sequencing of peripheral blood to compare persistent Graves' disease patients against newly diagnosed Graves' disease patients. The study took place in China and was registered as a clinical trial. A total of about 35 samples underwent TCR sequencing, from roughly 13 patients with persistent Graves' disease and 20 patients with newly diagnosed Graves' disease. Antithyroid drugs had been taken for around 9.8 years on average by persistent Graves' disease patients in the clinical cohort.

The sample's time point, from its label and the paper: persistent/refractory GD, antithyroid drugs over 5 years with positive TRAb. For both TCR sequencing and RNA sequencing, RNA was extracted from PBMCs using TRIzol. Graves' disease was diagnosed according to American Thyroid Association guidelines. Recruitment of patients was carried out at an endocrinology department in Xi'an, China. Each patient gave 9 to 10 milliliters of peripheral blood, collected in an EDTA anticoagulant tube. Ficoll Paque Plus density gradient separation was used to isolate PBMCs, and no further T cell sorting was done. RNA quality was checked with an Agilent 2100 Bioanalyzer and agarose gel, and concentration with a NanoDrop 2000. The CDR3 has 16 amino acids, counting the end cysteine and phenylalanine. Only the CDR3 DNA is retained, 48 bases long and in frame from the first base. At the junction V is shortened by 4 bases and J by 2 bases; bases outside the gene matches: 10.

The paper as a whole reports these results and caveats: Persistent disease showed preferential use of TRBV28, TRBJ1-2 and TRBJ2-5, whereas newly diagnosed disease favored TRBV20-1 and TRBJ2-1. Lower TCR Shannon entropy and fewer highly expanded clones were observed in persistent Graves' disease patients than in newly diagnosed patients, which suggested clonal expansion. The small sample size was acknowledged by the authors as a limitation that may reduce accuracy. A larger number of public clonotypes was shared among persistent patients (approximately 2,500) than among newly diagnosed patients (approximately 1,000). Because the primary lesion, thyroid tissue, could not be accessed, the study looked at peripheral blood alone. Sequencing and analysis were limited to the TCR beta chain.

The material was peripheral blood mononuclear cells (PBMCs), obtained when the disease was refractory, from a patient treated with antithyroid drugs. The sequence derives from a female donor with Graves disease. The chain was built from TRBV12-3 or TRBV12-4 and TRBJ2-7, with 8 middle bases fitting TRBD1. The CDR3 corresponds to CASSWRKRGQAYEQYF. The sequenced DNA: TGTGCCAGCAGTTGGAGAAAACGGGGACAGGCCTACGAGCAGTACTTC.